The entry that follows covers one TCR beta chain sequence. Its target is not known. Starting from 500 ng of total RNA, TCR libraries were made with linear amplification. TCRdb re-analysed the reads in MiXCR, keeping a single row per CDR3 protein. The data contain 150,000 to 200,000 distinct CDR3 sequences, nearly 75% of them singletons. The data belong to a study of healthy donors' naive CD4 and CD8 T cells. Study-wide findings and caveats: Naive CD4+ and CD8+ cells reportedly differed in usage of most V and J genes.

This TCR was sampled from a pool of human donors in good health; the sample pools cells from several healthy donors. The sample was naive CD4+ and CD8+ T cells sorted from blood, pooled from several donors.

CDR3 nucleotides: TGCAGTGCTCTATACGGGACTAGCGGGACCCGCTCCTACGAGCAGTACTTC. It specifies CSALYGTSGTRSYEQYF. The V and J genes are TRBV20-1 and TRBJ2-7; 13 nucleotides match TRBD2. The junction had 10 bases not matched to a gene; V was cut back by 5 bases and J by 0 bases. Germline CDR1 is DFQATT and CDR2 is SNEGSKA (reference sequence). This CDR3 has 17 amino acids.